These T cell receptor beta chains were read from a single sample in a study of control samples from healthy donors and cancer patients. Produced via immunoSEQ multiplex PCR; TCRdb's table is partial and in-frame only. The table has 25,000 to 30,000 clones, 85% seen once; the top ten hold 6.5% to 8%. Sequenced material: PBMCs. The receptors were sampled from a woman aged 55-75 years with head and neck cancer. Each CDR3 is given with its conserved first and last residue. D genes are given only for firm matches. Size values are once, few and many counts, or a class for expanded clones, and some rows have none.

j_call clone_size d_call v_call cdr3_aa cdr3_nt
TRBJ2-3 once - TRBV5-6 CASSPLTGSTDTQYF TGTGCCAGCAGCCCCCTTACAGGGTCCACAGATACGCAGTATTTT
TRBJ2-1 - - TRBV4-2 CASSQGNRAGIDEQFF TGTGCCAGCAGCCAGGGAAACAGGGCGGGAATCGATGAGCAGTTCTTC
TRBJ2-7 - - TRBV9 CASSVAWHEQYF TGTGCCAGCAGCGTAGCGTGGCACGAGCAGTACTTC
TRBJ1-6 - - TRBV6-6 CASSSEATGTLHF TGTGCCAGCAGTTCAGAGGCCACAGGTACCCTCCACTTT
TRBJ1-1 - TRBD1 TRBV7-9 CASTGQGAANFEAFF TGTGCCAGCACCGGACAGGGGGCAGCGAACTTTGAAGCTTTCTTT
TRBJ2-7 once TRBD1 TRBV7-9 CASSLRTGGNEQYF TGTGCCAGCAGCCTCCGGACAGGGGGGAACGAGCAGTACTTC
TRBJ1-5 few TRBD1 TRBV2 CASADRVGNQPQHF TGTGCCAGCGCCGACAGGGTTGGCAATCAGCCCCAGCATTTT
TRBJ1-1 medium-sized - TRBV4-1 CASSQRDTGMAEAFF TGCGCCAGCAGCCAACGGGACACAGGGATGGCTGAAGCTTTCTTT
TRBJ2-7 few - TRBV29-1 CSVEDVGGKSSYEQYF TGCAGCGTTGAAGATGTCGGCGGGAAAAGCTCCTACGAGCAGTACTTC
TRBJ2-3 - - TRBV7-8 CASSPSTTQYF TGTGCCAGCAGCCCGTCTACTACGCAGTATTTT
TRBJ2-1 - - TRBV12-3/TRBV12-4 CASSAEKHRRFF TGTGCCAGCAGTGCGGAGAAACACCGGCGGTTCTTC
TRBJ1-1 - - TRBV29-1 CSVLQVEAFF TGCAGCGTTTTACAGGTTGAAGCTTTCTTT
TRBJ1-2 - - TRBV7-8 CASSLVGRNYGYTF TGTGCCAGCAGCTTAGTTGGGAGGAACTATGGCTACACCTTC
TRBJ1-2 few - TRBV5-6 CASSSPGAEGYTF TGTGCCAGCAGCTCTCCGGGGGCTGAAGGCTACACCTTC
TRBJ2-1 few - TRBV27 CASYNEQFF TGTGCCAGCTACAATGAGCAGTTCTTC
TRBJ1-1 - - TRBV14 CASSQDRVRGEAFF TGTGCCAGCAGCCAAGATAGAGTCCGGGGTGAAGCTTTCTTT
TRBJ2-7 - - TRBV27 CASSPNGGAITQQQYF TGTGCCAGCAGCCCGAACGGGGGCGCAATAACTCAACAGCAGTACTTC
TRBJ2-1 - TRBD1 TRBV11-2 CASSLRRDRGAYNEQFF TGTGCCAGCAGCCTCCGCCGGGACAGGGGCGCGTACAATGAGCAGTTCTTC
TRBJ1-4 - - TRBV4-2 CASSQSGLLGEKLFF TGTGCCAGCAGCCAAAGCGGCCTCTTGGGGGAAAAACTGTTTTTT
TRBJ2-6 - - TRBV18 CASSPTGTGTGANVLTF TGTGCCAGCTCACCTACCGGGACGGGTACGGGGGCCAACGTCCTGACTTTC
TRBJ2-2 - TRBD2 TRBV5-1 CASSLGLTSGAANTGELFF TGCGCCAGCAGCTTGGGACTGACTAGCGGGGCCGCGAACACCGGGGAGCTGTTTTTT
TRBJ2-3 - TRBD2 TRBV12-5 CASGLAASGNTDTQYF TGTGCTAGTGGTTTGGCGGCTAGCGGGAACACAGATACGCAGTATTTT
TRBJ2-5 - TRBD2 TRBV4-2 CASSQEGAGLAGVLFRTQYF TGTGCCAGCAGCCAGGAGGGCGCGGGACTAGCGGGAGTGCTTTTCCGGACCCAGTACTTC
TRBJ1-6 - - TRBV6-6 CASTSSYNSPLHF TGTGCCAGCACTAGCTCCTATAATTCACCCCTCCACTTT
TRBJ2-1 - - TRBV19 CASSISPWGNEQFF TGTGCCAGTAGTATATCCCCCTGGGGGAATGAGCAGTTCTTC
TRBJ1-1 - - TRBV19 CASSIIIWGENTEAFF TGTGCCAGTAGTATAATCATATGGGGTGAGAACACTGAAGCTTTCTTT
TRBJ1-2 - - TRBV4-1 CASSQDSRGYTF TGCGCCAGCAGCCAAGACTCGAGGGGCTACACCTTC
TRBJ2-1 - - TRBV30 CAWSPIKEQFF TGTGCCTGGAGTCCTATCAAGGAGCAGTTCTTC
TRBJ1-5 - - TRBV19 CASTPTASNQPQHF TGTGCCTCCACTCCGACGGCTAGCAATCAGCCCCAGCATTTT
TRBJ2-3 - TRBD2 TRBV2 CASSEWTSGGQTDTQYF TGTGCCAGCAGTGAATGGACTAGCGGGGGCCAAACGGATACGCAGTATTTT
TRBJ2-1 - - TRBV28 CASSPSPGRGYNEQFF TGTGCCAGCAGTCCCAGCCCCGGGCGAGGATACAATGAGCAGTTCTTC
TRBJ1-1 - - TRBV11-3 CASRPTTGNTEAFF TGTGCCAGCAGGCCGACGACAGGTAACACTGAAGCTTTCTTT
TRBJ2-5 - TRBD2 TRBV24-1 CATSDYGTMQEAQYF TGTGCCACCAGTGATTACGGGACTATGCAAGAGGCCCAGTACTTC
TRBJ2-3 - - TRBV3-1/TRBV3-2 CASSLGWGTDTQYF TGTGCCAGCAGCCTCGGGTGGGGCACAGATACGCAGTATTTT
TRBJ2-3 - - TRBV19 CASSQGGTDTQYF TGTGCCTCTAGTCAGGGCGGCACAGATACGCAGTATTTT
TRBJ2-2 - TRBD1 TRBV9 CASSVGTGNTGELFF TGTGCCAGCAGCGTAGGGACAGGGAACACCGGGGAGCTGTTTTTT
TRBJ1-6 - - TRBV6-5 CASSYSGANNSPLHF TGTGCCAGCAGTTACTCAGGGGCCAATAATTCACCCCTCCACTTT
TRBJ2-3 - - TRBV7-2 CASSLDKSARDTQYF TGTGCCAGCAGCTTAGATAAAAGTGCCCGGGATACGCAGTATTTT
TRBJ1-2 few TRBD1 TRBV11-2 CASSLDRGPFYGYTF TGTGCCAGCAGCTTAGACAGGGGGCCATTCTATGGCTACACCTTC
TRBJ1-4 - - TRBV27 CASRITWDGNEKLFF TGTGCCAGCAGGATAACATGGGACGGTAATGAAAAACTGTTTTTT
TRBJ1-2 - - TRBV5-4 CASSFPLDRERYGYTF TGTGCCAGCAGCTTCCCCCTCGACAGAGAAAGATATGGCTACACCTTC
TRBJ2-1 few TRBD2 TRBV7-2 CASSFPAAGVNYNEQFF TGTGCCAGCAGCTTTCCCGCCGCGGGGGTTAATTACAATGAGCAGTTCTTC